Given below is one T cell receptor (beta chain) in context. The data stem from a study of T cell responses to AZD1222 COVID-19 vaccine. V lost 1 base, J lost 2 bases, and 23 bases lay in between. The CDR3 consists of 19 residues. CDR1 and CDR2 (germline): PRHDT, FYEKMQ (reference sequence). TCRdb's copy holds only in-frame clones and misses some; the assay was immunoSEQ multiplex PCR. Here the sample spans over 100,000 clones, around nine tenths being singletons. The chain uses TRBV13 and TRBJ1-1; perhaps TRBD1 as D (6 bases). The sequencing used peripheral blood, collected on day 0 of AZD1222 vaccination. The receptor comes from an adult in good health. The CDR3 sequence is CASSLESGANTEQNTEAFF. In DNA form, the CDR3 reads TGTGCCAGCAGCTTAGAGTCGGGGGCCAACACCGAACAAAACACTGAAGCTTTCTTT.